This passage covers 15 T cell receptor beta chains from one sample sequenced in a study of blood T cell repertoires in COVID-19. Produced via immunoSEQ multiplex PCR; TCRdb's table is partial and in-frame only. Counted here are around 120,000 clones, around 86% occurring once; the ten biggest clones make up roughly 30%. Sequencing input: peripheral blood. The receptors here all came from a woman aged 70-85 years with acute or convalescent COVID-19.

This sequence joins TRBV2 and TRBJ2-2; 9 positions match TRBD1. Trimming removed 7 bases from V and 4 bases from J; junction bases left unmatched: 4. The CDR3 is made up of 14 amino acids. Germline lookup yields CDR1 SNHLY and CDR2 FYNNEI. This CDR3 is CASKGQGTTGELFF. Written as DNA, the CDR3 is TGTGCCAGCAAAGGACAGGGGACCACCGGGGAGCTGTTTTTT.

The gene calls are TRBV29-1 and TRBJ2-7; no clear D gene. This CDR3 is 13 amino acids long. Trimming stripped 2 bases from V and 3 bases from J, with 11 bases between. The germline V gene has CDR1 SQVTM and CDR2 ANQGSEA. CDR3 protein: CSVEPETLYEQYF. Written as DNA, the CDR3 is TGCAGCGTTGAACCCGAGACACTCTACGAGCAGTACTTC.

In its sample, this clone was seen once. V gene TRBV30 combines with J gene TRBJ1-4; D is uncertain. In germline, CDR1 is GTSNPN, CDR2 SVGIG (reference sequence). V shed 7 bases and J shed 7 bases, with 16 bases lying between them. The CDR3 is 13 amino acids. In DNA, the CDR3 is TGTGCCTCTACCCGGGGTGACATTGAAAAACTGTTTTTT. Translated: CASTRGDIEKLFF.

This clone was detected only a few times. This chain joins TRBV6-5 and TRBJ1-2; a weak D match, TRBD1 (5 bases). This CDR3 has 14 residues. V shed 6 bases and J shed 4 bases, with 15 bases lying between them. Germline V gene lookup returns CDR1 MNHEY and CDR2 SVGAGI. This CDR3 is CASRPPGLAYGYTF. In nucleotides, the CDR3 is TGTGCCAGCAGGCCCCCAGGGCTGGCCTATGGCTACACCTTC.

This chain uses TRBV18 with TRBJ2-3, with 8 bases aligning to TRBD2. The CDR3 runs to 17 residues. The germline gives CDR1 KGHSH, CDR2 LQKENI. The V gene end was trimmed by 2 bases and the J gene end by 5 bases; junction bases not matched to a gene: 12. CDR3 bases: TGTGCCAGCTCACCATCCTCACCGGGGGGGCGGGGAGATACGCAGTATTTT. This sequence encodes CASSPSSPGGRGDTQYF. The full variable domain, its missing parts supplied by reference TRBV18 and TRBJ2-3, is NAGVMQNPRHLVRRRGQEARLRCSPMKGHSHVYWYRQLPEEGLKFMVYLQKENIIDESGMPKERFSAEFPKEGPSILRIQQVVRGDSAAYFCASSPSSPGGRGDTQYFGPGTRLTVL.

The chain uses TRBV24-1 and TRBJ1-1; D is unclear. CDR1 is KGHDR, CDR2 SFDVKD, per germline. V was trimmed by 1 base and J by 1 base, leaving 3 bases between them. CDR3 size: 13 residues. The chain's CDR3 is CATSDFRNTEAFF. Written as DNA, the CDR3 is TGTGCCACCAGTGATTTCCGGAACACTGAAGCTTTCTTT.

This clone is a singleton in its sample. The gene calls are TRBV2 and TRBJ1-3; TRBD1 agrees at 7 bases. J was trimmed by 9 bases and V by 7 bases; bases with no gene match: 9. The germline CDR1 and CDR2 sequences are SNHLY and FYNNEI. The CDR3 sequence is 13 residues long. CDR3 nucleotide sequence: TGTGCCAGCACCTTTACAGGGGAAATCACCATATATTTT. Translated, it gives CASTFTGEITIYF.

The V and J genes are TRBV10-3 and TRBJ1-1; weak D call: TRBD1 (5 bases). The CDR3 contains 13 residues. V lost 8 bases and J 1 base, leaving 11 bases between the germline ends. Germline lookup yields CDR1 ENHRY and CDR2 SYGVKD. CDR3 loop: CAIGKTENTEAFF. DNA for the CDR3: TGTGCCATCGGGAAGACAGAGAACACTGAAGCTTTCTTT.

The chain uses TRBV9 and TRBJ2-1, with 10 bases that match TRBD2. Trimming at V came to 0 bases and at J to 4 bases, leaving 1 base not matched to a gene. Germline assignment: CDR1 SGDLS and CDR2 YYNGEE. This CDR3 region has 15 residues. The CDR3 DNA is TGTGCCAGCAGCGTAGGGACTAGCGGATACAATGAGCAGTTCTTC. Its protein is CASSVGTSGYNEQFF.

J is TRBJ1-6 and V is TRBV28; 7 bases align to TRBD1. Germline CDR1 reads MDHEN; CDR2 reads SYDVKM. V was clipped by 6 bases and J by 5 bases; unmatched bases: 7. The CDR3 extends over 15 amino acids. As DNA, the CDR3 is TGTGCCAGCAGCACAGGGGATTTGAATAATTCACCCCTCCACTTT. Translating it yields CASSTGDLNNSPLHF.

The rearrangement links TRBV28 to TRBJ1-2; 7 bases are shared with TRBD1. CDR3 size: 19 residues. Germline assignment: CDR1 MDHEN and CDR2 SYDVKM. J gave up 2 bases and V 6 bases, and 21 bases lay outside the gene matches. The CDR3 nucleotides are TGTGCCAGCAGCTCTATTCTGACAGGGAGGTCCGAATTAAACTATGGCTACACCTTC. It is translated as CASSSILTGRSELNYGYTF.

This sequence joins TRBV30 and TRBJ1-5; unclear D gene. This CDR3 comprises 16 residues. V lost 3 bases, J lost 1 base, and 16 bases lay in between. The V gene's germline CDR1 is GTSNPN and CDR2 SVGIG (reference sequence). The DNA of the CDR3 is TGTGCCTGGAGCGTACGGGAGAAGGTCAGCAATCAGCCCCAGCATTTT. This sequence encodes CAWSVREKVSNQPQHF.

The genes are TRBV5-1 and TRBJ1-6, with D tentatively TRBD1 (5 bases). The germline V and J ends were trimmed by 4 bases and 5 bases, with 13 bases remaining between them. CDR1 is SGHRS and CDR2 is YFSETQ in the germline V gene. The CDR3 loop spans 15 amino acids. The DNA of the CDR3 is TGCGCCAGCAGCCGCGGGACCGGTGATAATTCACCCCTCCACTTT. This translates into CASSRGTGDNSPLHF.

The chain has TRBV29-1 and TRBJ1-1; possibly TRBD1 for D (5 bases). The length of the CDR3 is 15 residues. The V gene lost 0 bases and the J gene lost 0 bases, with 11 bases spanning the gap. The germline CDR1 and CDR2 sequences are SQVTM and ANQGSEA. The CDR3 region is CSVEDYTGLNTEAFF. DNA of the CDR3: TGCAGCGTTGAAGACTATACAGGATTGAACACTGAAGCTTTCTTT.

The CDR3 DNA reads TGCGCCAGCAGTGTAGGGGATCAGCCCCAGCATTTT. Encoded protein: CASSVGDQPQHF. The chain couples TRBV10-2 to TRBJ1-5; perhaps TRBD1 as D (5 bases). The CDR3 length is 12 residues. The germline V gene encodes CDR1 WSHSY and CDR2 SAAADI. Trimming pared 4 bases from V and 5 bases from J, leaving 6 bases between.